Listed below are T cell receptor beta chains from one sample, sequenced in a study of T cell responses to AZD1222 COVID-19 vaccine. The method was immunoSEQ multiplex PCR; TCRdb's version includes in-frame clones alone and lacks a portion of them. The table includes about 160,000 clones, 94% detected once. Sequencing used peripheral blood, obtained 28 days after the second AZD1222 dose. The receptors shown here come from an adult who received the AZD1222 COVID-19 vaccine. CDR3s include the opening cysteine and the closing phenylalanine or tryptophan. D genes are given only for firm matches. Expanded clones get a size class; other rows say once, few or many, or leave the size out.

TRBV4-2,TRBJ2-3,NA,NA,TGTGCCAGCAGCCAAGATTACGGCGAGCTAACAGATACGCAGTATTTT,CASSQDYGELTDTQYF
TRBV12-3/TRBV12-4,TRBJ2-5,NA,NA,TGTGCCAGCAGTTGGGCCAGGGCTGAGACCCAGTACTTC,CASSWARAETQYF
TRBV5-6,TRBJ1-4,NA,NA,TGTGCCAGCAGCTTGAGTAATAGGGGTGGTGAAAAACTGTTTTTT,CASSLSNRGGEKLFF
TRBV27,TRBJ2-7,NA,TRBD2,TGTGCCAGCAGTACGACTAGCGGGAGCTACGAGCAGTACTTC,CASSTTSGSYEQYF
TRBV10-3,TRBJ2-1,NA,TRBD2,TGTGCCATCAGTGAGGGACTAGCGGGAGTCAATGAGCAGTTCTTC,CAISEGLAGVNEQFF
TRBV5-1,TRBJ1-1,NA,NA,TGCGCCAGCAGCTTCGACGGGTTGGGGAACACTGAAGCTTTCTTT,CASSFDGLGNTEAFF
TRBV29-1,TRBJ2-1,NA,TRBD2,TGCAGCGCCGGCGCGGGACTAGCGGGGAACAATGAGCAGTTCTTC,CSAGAGLAGNNEQFF
TRBV19,TRBJ2-7,NA,TRBD1,TGTGCCAGTAGTTCCTCGGACAGGGCATCGTACGAGCAGTACTTC,CASSSSDRASYEQYF
TRBV5-6,TRBJ2-3,NA,TRBD2,TGTGCCAGCAGCGAGACCGGGACTAGCGGGAAGCAGTATTTT,CASSETGTSGKQYF
TRBV4-1,TRBJ2-1,NA,TRBD2,TGCGCCAGCAGCCACACTCCTAGCGGCTCCTACAATGAGCAGTTCTTC,CASSHTPSGSYNEQFF
TRBV29-1,TRBJ1-1,NA,NA,TGCAGCGCCCGGACGAGCGGGGGGGCTGAAGCTTTCTTT,CSARTSGGAEAFF
TRBV6-2/TRBV6-3,TRBJ2-7,NA,TRBD2,TGTGCCAGCAGTTACTCCAGACTAGCGGGCCACGAGCAGTACTTC,CASSYSRLAGHEQYF
TRBV28,TRBJ2-7,NA,NA,TGTGCCAGCAGTTTGTATGACACAAACTACGAGCAGTACTTC,CASSLYDTNYEQYF
TRBV5-4,TRBJ2-1,NA,NA,TGTGCCAGCAGCTTGTTCAATGAGCAGTTCTTC,CASSLFNEQFF
TRBV4-3,TRBJ2-3,NA,NA,TGCGCCAGCAGCCACCGGGACTTCCTCTGGACTGGGGCAGATACGCAGTATTTT,CASSHRDFLWTGADTQYF
TRBV7-7,TRBJ2-2,NA,TRBD1,TGTGCCAGCAGCTTAGGCTCGGGACAGGAGAGAGGGGAGCTGTTTTTT,CASSLGSGQERGELFF
TRBV9,TRBJ2-2,NA,NA,TGTGCCAGCAGCGGCCGTGTGGGCGGGGAGCTGTTTTTT,CASSGRVGGELFF
TRBV27,TRBJ2-7,NA,NA,TGTGCCAGCAGTTTATTTGGGCAGGCTGACTACGAGCAGTACTTC,CASSLFGQADYEQYF
TRBV18,TRBJ1-2,NA,TRBD1,TGTGCCAGCTCACCACCTGAAAATACCGGACAGGGGCGGTTAATGGGCTACACCTTC,CASSPPENTGQGRLMGYTF
TRBV18,TRBJ2-1,few,NA,TGTGCCAGCTCACCTAGGGGTCCCGGAGGTGAGACATCCTACAATGAGCAGTTCTTC,CASSPRGPGGETSYNEQFF
TRBV30,TRBJ2-5,NA,TRBD2,TGTGCCTCCGCCGTGGGGGGGCAAGAGACCCAGTACTTC,CASAVGGQETQYF
TRBV7-8,TRBJ2-1,NA,TRBD2,TGTGCCAGCAGCTCTGTGGCGGGAGTAAGGGGCAATGAGCAGTTCTTC,CASSSVAGVRGNEQFF
TRBV15,TRBJ2-7,NA,NA,TGTGCCACCAGCCGCGGGACGCAGACCTACGAGCAGTACTTC,CATSRGTQTYEQYF
TRBV5-6,TRBJ2-7,NA,NA,TGTGCCAGCAGCTTACCCTCCTACGAGCAGTACTTC,CASSLPSYEQYF
TRBV6-5,TRBJ1-2,NA,TRBD1,TGTGCCAGCAGTTACCAGGGGGGTCGACCATCCTATGGCTACACCTTC,CASSYQGGRPSYGYTF
TRBV19,TRBJ2-2,NA,TRBD1,TGTGCCAGTAGTCTCCGGGACAGGATGTACACCGGGGAGCTGTTTTTT,CASSLRDRMYTGELFF
TRBV5-1,TRBJ2-7,once,TRBD2,TGCGCCAGCAGCTCGACTAGCGGCTACGAGCAGTACTTC,CASSSTSGYEQYF
TRBV7-9,TRBJ1-5,NA,NA,TGTGCCAGCAGCCCCAATGGGGGGACTAGCAATCAGCCCCAGCATTTT,CASSPNGGTSNQPQHF
TRBV19,TRBJ1-4,once,NA,TGTGCCAGTAGTACCGACATGTTCAATGAAAAACTGTTTTTT,CASSTDMFNEKLFF
TRBV3-1/TRBV3-2,TRBJ1-2,NA,TRBD1,TGTGCCAGCAGCTCAGCCGACAGGGAACTCTATGGCTACACCTTC,CASSSADRELYGYTF
TRBV7-9,TRBJ2-7,NA,NA,TGTGCCAGCAGCTTGGGGGGAGGGGGCCTCTACGAGCAGTACTTC,CASSLGGGGLYEQYF
TRBV28,TRBJ1-1,NA,NA,TGTGCCAGCAGTTCGCAGGGAGAGGGCACTGAAGCTTTCTTT,CASSSQGEGTEAFF
TRBV30,TRBJ2-7,once,TRBD1,TGTGCCTGGAATCCCGACAGGGGAGTCTACGAGCAGTACTTC,CAWNPDRGVYEQYF
TRBV6-5,TRBJ2-2,NA,NA,TGTGCCAGCAGTAGTCCGAACACCGGGGAGCTGTTTTTT,CASSSPNTGELFF
TRBV15,TRBJ2-7,NA,NA,TGTGCCACCAGCAGAGGCAGCCTCTACGAGCAGTACTTC,CATSRGSLYEQYF
TRBV19,TRBJ2-1,NA,TRBD1,TGTGCCAGTAGTAAGGGACAGGGGGCCCGGGAGCAGTTCTTC,CASSKGQGAREQFF
TRBV29-1,TRBJ1-2,once,NA,TGCAGCGTCTCGACAGAGCCTATCTTCTACACCTTC,CSVSTEPIFYTF
TRBV9,TRBJ2-2,NA,TRBD2,TGTGCCAGCAGCCCCCGTCACAGGACTAGCGGGAGGACTGCCGGGGAGCTGTTTTTT,CASSPRHRTSGRTAGELFF
TRBV5-4,TRBJ2-3,NA,NA,TGTGCCAGCAGTGCGCAGGGGCCCACAGATACGCAGTATTTT,CASSAQGPTDTQYF
TRBV5-1,TRBJ2-4,NA,NA,TGCGCCAGCAGCTACGCCCCAGATAGCATTCAGTACTTC,CASSYAPDSIQYF
TRBV6-5,TRBJ2-7,NA,NA,TGTGCCAGCATAAAAGGGGCAGACCTCGCCTACGAGCAGTACTTC,CASIKGADLAYEQYF
TRBV7-9,TRBJ2-3,NA,NA,TGTGCCAGCAGCTTATACCTTGGGCAGGGGACAGATACGCAGTATTTT,CASSLYLGQGTDTQYF
TRBV21-1,TRBJ2-7,NA,NA,TGTGCCAGCAGCAGTATCCGGGACGGCGGTGCCTACGAGCAGTACTTC,CASSSIRDGGAYEQYF
TRBV18,TRBJ2-2,once,TRBD2,TGTGCCAGCTCACCACCCGCGGGAGTAGGCGGGGAGCTGTTTTTT,CASSPPAGVGGELFF
TRBV12-3/TRBV12-4,TRBJ2-3,NA,NA,TGTGCCAGCAGTTCCCGCACAGATACGCAGTATTTT,CASSSRTDTQYF
TRBV5-6,TRBJ1-1,NA,NA,TGTGCCAGCAGCCTCTCCTGGGTTACTGAAGCTTTCTTT,CASSLSWVTEAFF
TRBV7-9,TRBJ1-3,NA,NA,TGTGCCAGCAGCCAGGTGGGGGGACCTAGTGGAAACACCATATATTTT,CASSQVGGPSGNTIYF
TRBV27,TRBJ2-7,NA,NA,TGTGCCAGCAGTTGGCGGGGGCGGTACGAGCAGTACTTC,CASSWRGRYEQYF
TRBV6-5,TRBJ2-7,NA,TRBD2,TGTGCCAGCAGTTGGCGGGAGGGCCCCTACGAGCAGTACTTC,CASSWREGPYEQYF
TRBV14,TRBJ2-5,NA,NA,TGTGCCAGCAGCCACACACTAGAGACCCAGTACTTC,CASSHTLETQYF
TRBV4-1,TRBJ1-1,NA,NA,TGCGCCAGCAGCCAAGATCTCGCGCGGGGGATGAACACTGAAGCTTTCTTT,CASSQDLARGMNTEAFF
TRBV6-5,TRBJ2-3,NA,NA,TGTGCCAGCAGTTACTCGGCCAACCTCCCCACAGATACGCAGTATTTT,CASSYSANLPTDTQYF
TRBV4-1,TRBJ2-1,NA,NA,TGCGCCAGCAGCCTTAGCTGGAGGACTGGATACAATGAGCAGTTCTTC,CASSLSWRTGYNEQFF
TRBV30,TRBJ2-7,NA,NA,TGTGCCTGGATGGGGAGCTCCTACGAGCAGTACTTC,CAWMGSSYEQYF
TRBV20-1,TRBJ2-7,NA,NA,TGCAGTGCTAGTCCCGACAGTTTACTTTCCTACGAGCAGTACTTC,CSASPDSLLSYEQYF
TRBV4-1,TRBJ1-5,NA,NA,TGCGCCAGCAGCCAAGATGTCGGGGGCAATCAGCCCCAGCATTTT,CASSQDVGGNQPQHF